The clone carrying this TCR beta chain was seen repeatedly, ten times or more. This sample was taken from a study of human T cells and chemical hapten exposure. TCRdb re-analysed the RACE reads in MiXCR, keeping a single row per CDR3 protein. This table has 300,000 to 450,000 distinct CDR3 sequences, 5% to 6.5% appearing once. The time point is: pre-sensitization, week 0. Described treatment: therapeutic diphenylcyclopropenone sensitization with weekly scalp DPC. V lost 0 bases to trimming and J lost 9 bases, with 9 bases between them. CDR3 length: 13 residues. The V gene's germline CDR1 is SGHTA and CDR2 FQGNSA.

V and J are TRBV7-2 and TRBJ2-1; D gene ambiguous. This TCR was sampled from a woman in her forties or fifties with alopecia areata. Some clones in this sample may be carry-over from other donors' samples. The sequences come from whole blood, collected in connection with sensitization to the hapten diphenylcyclopropenone (DPC). CDR3 coding DNA: TGTGCCAGCAGCTTAGCTGAGCGAGGTGAGCAGTTCTTC. This translates into CASSLAERGEQFF.